This TCR beta chain was sequenced in a study of response to subunit inactivated influenza vaccine. This clonotype has more than one count but fewer than ten. Its specificity is not known. Broader study findings: Each seasonal influenza vaccination, the authors suggested, recruits few new T cells.

J lost 0 bases, V lost 5 bases, and 2 bases had no gene match. Per the germline V gene, CDR1 is DFQATT and CDR2 is SNEGSKA (reference sequence). CDR3 length equals 13 residues. TCRdb ran MiXCR on the RT-PCR reads and lists one entry per CDR3 protein. The sample has 500,000 to 600,000 distinct CDR3 sequences, approximately 14% seen once. This receptor was identified in a man over 45 who received an inactivated influenza vaccine. The chain uses TRBV20-1 and TRBJ2-3, with 7 bases fitting TRBD1. Sequencing used PBMCs from blood, obtained 11 to 12 days after vaccination. CDR3 DNA: TGCAGTGCTTTACAGGGGAGCACAGATACGCAGTATTTT. It yields the protein CSALQGSTDTQYF.